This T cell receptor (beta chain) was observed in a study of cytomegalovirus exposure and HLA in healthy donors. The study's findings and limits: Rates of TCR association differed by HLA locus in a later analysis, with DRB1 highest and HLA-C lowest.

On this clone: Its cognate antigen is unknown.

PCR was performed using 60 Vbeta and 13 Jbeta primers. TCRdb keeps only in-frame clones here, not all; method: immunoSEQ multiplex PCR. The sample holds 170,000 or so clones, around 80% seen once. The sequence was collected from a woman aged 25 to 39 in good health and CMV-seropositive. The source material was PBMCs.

The CDR3 loop is CASSLAGTGGEKLFF. The DNA for the CDR3 is TGTGCCAGCAGCTTGGCTGGGACAGGGGGTGAAAAACTGTTTTTT. The chain is built from TRBV5-4 and TRBJ1-4; 11 positions match TRBD1. Germline V gene sequence: CDR1 SGHNT, CDR2 YYREEE (reference sequence). The junction had 2 bases not matched to a gene; V was cut back by 0 bases and J by 7 bases. The CDR3 consists of 15 residues.